The T cell receptor beta chain under discussion was sequenced for a study of cytomegalovirus exposure and HLA in healthy donors. Regarding the study as a whole: In a later analysis, at a false discovery rate of 0.05, some 15,000 TCR beta sequences were associated with HLA alleles. Previously analyzed data showed that most TCR beta V segments were productive at a frequency of about 87% or about 30%. As a later analysis showed, several of the most significant clusters appeared to be linked to common viral pathogens.

As concerns this clone: No antigen is known for it.

Primers included in the PCR were 60 Vbeta and 13 Jbeta primers. Methods used by the authors: Later analysis identified roughly 82 million unique TCR beta chains, roughly 11 million shared. Here immunoSEQ multiplex PCR was the method, and the copy in TCRdb shows in-frame clones only, minus some. That table furnishes V, J and clone size, whereas the DNA furnished D and trimming. In the table there are about 160,000 clones, roughly 85% of which are singletons. This CDR3 has 15 residues. The chain uses TRBV21-1 and TRBJ2-1; the table's D call, TRBD1, was not checked against the DNA. TRBV21-1 has pseudogene status. This sequence originates from a man between 18 and 29 years old in good health and CMV-seropositive. Sequencing input: PBMCs. CDR3 region: CASSSRDRGDNEQFF. DNA for the CDR3: TGTGCCAGCAGCTCACGGGACAGGGGTGACAATGAGCAGTTCTTC.